A single sample gave rise to the 3 T cell receptor beta chains below, sequenced in a study of T cell responses to AZD1222 COVID-19 vaccine. Clones were sequenced by immunoSEQ multiplex PCR, and TCRdb holds only the in-frame ones, with some missing. The table lists more than 90,000 clones, 84% of them singletons, with roughly 10% in the top ten. Material: peripheral blood, obtained on day 0 of AZD1222 vaccination. The receptors come from an adult in good health.

CDR3 coding DNA: TGTGCCAGTACCCGGACAGGGCCTTCTTCTTATGGCTACACCTTC. Translation gives CASTRTGPSSYGYTF. This chain links TRBV19 with TRBJ1-2; 8 bases agree with TRBD1. Germline V gene sequence: CDR1 LNHDA, CDR2 SQIVND (reference sequence). V shed 7 bases and J 5 bases; nucleotides not matched to a gene: 12. CDR3 length: 15 residues.

The CDR3 is CASSLGGAGRWQFF. Written as DNA, the CDR3 is TGTGCCAGCAGTTTAGGGGGGGCAGGTCGTTGGCAGTTCTTC. This chain connects TRBV28 to TRBJ2-1, with a tentative D call TRBD2 (7 bases). CDR3 length: 14 amino acids. The V gene lost 2 bases and the J gene lost 12 bases, with 17 bases spanning the gap. CDR1 is MDHEN and CDR2 is SYDVKM in the germline V gene. The complete variable domain, with remaining parts taken from reference TRBV28 and TRBJ2-1, reads DVKVTQSSRYLVKRTGEKVFLECVQDMDHENMFWYRQDPGLGLRLIYFSYDVKMKEKGDIPEGYSVSREKKERFSLILESASTNQTSMYLCASSLGGAGRWQFFGPGTRLTVL.

This chain links TRBV5-1 with TRBJ1-6; perhaps TRBD1 as D (5 bases). The CDR3 has 14 residues. The germline CDR1 and CDR2 sequences are SGHRS and YFSETQ. The V gene lost 0 bases and the J gene lost 7 bases, with 8 bases spanning the gap. CDR3 sequence (DNA): TGCGCCAGCAGCTTGGGGGGGATAAATTCACCCCTCCACTTT. Encoded protein: CASSLGGINSPLHF.